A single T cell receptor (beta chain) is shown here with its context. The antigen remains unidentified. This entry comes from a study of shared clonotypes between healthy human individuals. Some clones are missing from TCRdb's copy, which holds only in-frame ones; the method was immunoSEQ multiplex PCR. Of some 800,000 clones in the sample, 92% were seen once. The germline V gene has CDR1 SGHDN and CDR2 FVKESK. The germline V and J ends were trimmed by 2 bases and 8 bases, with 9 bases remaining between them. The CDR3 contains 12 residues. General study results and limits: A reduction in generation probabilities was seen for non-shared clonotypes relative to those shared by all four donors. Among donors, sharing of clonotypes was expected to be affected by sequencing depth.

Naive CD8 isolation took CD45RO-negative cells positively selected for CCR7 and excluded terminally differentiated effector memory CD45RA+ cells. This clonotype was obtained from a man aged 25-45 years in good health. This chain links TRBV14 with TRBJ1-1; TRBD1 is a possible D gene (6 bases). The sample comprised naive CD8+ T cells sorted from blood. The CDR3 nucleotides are TGTGCCAGCAGCCAAAGACAGGTGGAAGCTTTCTTT. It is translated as CASSQRQVEAFF.